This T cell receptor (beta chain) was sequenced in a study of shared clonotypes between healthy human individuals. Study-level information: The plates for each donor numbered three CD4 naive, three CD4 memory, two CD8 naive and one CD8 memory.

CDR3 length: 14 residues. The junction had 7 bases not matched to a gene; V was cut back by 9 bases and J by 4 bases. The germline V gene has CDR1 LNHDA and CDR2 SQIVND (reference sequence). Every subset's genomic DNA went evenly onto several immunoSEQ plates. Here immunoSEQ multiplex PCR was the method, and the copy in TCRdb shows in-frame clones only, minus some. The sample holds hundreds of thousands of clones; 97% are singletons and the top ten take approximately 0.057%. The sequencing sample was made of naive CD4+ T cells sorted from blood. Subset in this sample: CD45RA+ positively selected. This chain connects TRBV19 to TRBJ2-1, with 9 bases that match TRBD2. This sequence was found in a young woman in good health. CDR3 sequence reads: CASSLAGAYNEQFF. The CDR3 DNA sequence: TGTGCCAGCTCCTTAGCGGGAGCTTACAATGAGCAGTTCTTC. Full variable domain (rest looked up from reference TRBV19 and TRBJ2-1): DGGITQSPKYLFRKEGQNVTLSCEQNLNHDAMYWYRQDPGQGLRLIYYSQIVNDFQKGDIAEGYSVSREKKESFPLTVTSAQKNPTAFYLCASSLAGAYNEQFFGPGTRLTVL.